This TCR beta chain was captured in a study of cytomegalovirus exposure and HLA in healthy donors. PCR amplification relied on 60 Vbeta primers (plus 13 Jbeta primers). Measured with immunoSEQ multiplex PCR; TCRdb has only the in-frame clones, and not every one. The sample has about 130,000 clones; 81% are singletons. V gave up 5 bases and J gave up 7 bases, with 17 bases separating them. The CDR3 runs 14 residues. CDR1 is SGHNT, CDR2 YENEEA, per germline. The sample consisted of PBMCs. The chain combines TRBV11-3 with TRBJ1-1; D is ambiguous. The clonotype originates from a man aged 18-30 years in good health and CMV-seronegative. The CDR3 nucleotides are TGTGCCAGCAGCACCGGACGCTCCAGCGGTGAAGCTTTCTTT. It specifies CASSTGRSSGEAFF.